Listed below are T cell receptor beta chains from one sample, sequenced in a study of shared clonotypes between healthy human individuals. Generated by immunoSEQ multiplex PCR, the TCRdb table keeps only in-frame clones and is missing some. The sample has millions of clones; around 93% are singletons. Sequenced sample: naive CD8+ T cells from PBMCs. The source is a man in his late teens or twenties in good health. Some clones in this sample may be carry-over from other donors' samples. The CDR3 runs from the conserved cysteine through the conserved F or W. A D gene is named only where the DNA matches it firmly. Expanded clones are given a class, and other clones once, few, many or no size at all.

j_gene | d_gene | abundance | v_gene | CDR3nt | CDR3aa
TRBJ1-4 | - | - | TRBV15 | TGTGCCACCAGAGCGCGGACAGCTCCTAATGAAAAACTGTTTTTT | CATRARTAPNEKLFF
TRBJ1-4 | - | - | TRBV4-2 | TGTGCCAGCAGCCAAGATCCCGAAAAACTGTTTTTT | CASSQDPEKLFF
TRBJ2-2 | TRBD1 | - | TRBV19 | TGTGCCAGTAGTCCTCAGGGGGTTTGGAACGGGAACACCGGGGAGCTGTTTTTT | CASSPQGVWNGNTGELFF
TRBJ1-4 | TRBD1 | once | TRBV28 | TGTGCCAGCAGCTTAGGGTCAGGGGGCTTCGGTGAAAAACTGTTTTTT | CASSLGSGGFGEKLFF
TRBJ2-7 | - | - | TRBV11-2 | TGTGCCAGCAGCTTAGAGGCAGACTACGAGCAGTACTTC | CASSLEADYEQYF
TRBJ2-3 | TRBD2 | - | TRBV27 | TGTGCCAGCGGACGGGGGGGACTAGCGATGGCAGATACGCAGTATTTT | CASGRGGLAMADTQYF
TRBJ1-5 | TRBD1 | - | TRBV7-9 | TGTGCCAGCAGCCAGGGGACAGGGGGCAGACAGCCCCAGCATTTT | CASSQGTGGRQPQHF
TRBJ2-7 | TRBD1 | - | TRBV10-3 | TGTGCCATCAGTGAGTCCGGGGGACAGGGAGGACACGAGCAGTACTTC | CAISESGGQGGHEQYF
TRBJ2-7 | - | - | TRBV30 | TGTGCCTGGAGTTACTCGACTGGAGCCTACGAGCAGTACTTC | CAWSYSTGAYEQYF
TRBJ2-2 | TRBD1 | - | TRBV5-1 | TGCGCCAGCAGCCCGGGACAGGGGGCGCCCCAGCTGTTTTTT | CASSPGQGAPQLFF
TRBJ2-5 | - | - | TRBV7-9 | TGTGCCAGCAGCTTCCCAGACCAAGAGACCCAGTACTTC | CASSFPDQETQYF
TRBJ1-1 | - | - | TRBV9 | TGTGCCAGCAGCGTAAGGGGGGAGCGGGGAACTGAAGCTTTCTTT | CASSVRGERGTEAFF
TRBJ1-4 | - | - | TRBV9 | TGTGCCAGCAGCGGACGCGACGGAACTAATGAAAAACTGTTTTTT | CASSGRDGTNEKLFF
TRBJ2-2 | - | - | TRBV28 | TGTGCCAGCAGTTTATATAGGGTCGGCACCCGCGCCGGGGAGCTGTTTTTT | CASSLYRVGTRAGELFF
TRBJ2-1 | - | - | TRBV28 | TGTGCCAGCAGTTTAAGGTCCTCCTACAATGAGCAGTTCTTC | CASSLRSSYNEQFF
TRBJ2-7 | - | - | TRBV6-6 | TGTGCCAGCAGGGGGGAAGGCGAGCAGTACTTC | CASRGEGEQYF
TRBJ2-7 | TRBD1 | - | TRBV27 | TGTGCCAGCAGTCCCTCCGGACAGGGTTGGGAGCAGTACTTC | CASSPSGQGWEQYF
TRBJ2-5 | TRBD1 | - | TRBV13 | TGTGCCAGCAGCACTCGGACAGGGTCGGAGACCCAGTACTTC | CASSTRTGSETQYF
TRBJ1-1 | - | - | TRBV19 | TGTGCCAGTAGTATAGTTCCAGGTTCGAACACTGAAGCTTTCTTT | CASSIVPGSNTEAFF
TRBJ2-7 | TRBD1 | - | TRBV28 | TGTGCCAGCAGTTTATCCTCAGGGGGTTTAGGGGGAAAGCGATACGAGCAGTACTTC | CASSLSSGGLGGKRYEQYF
TRBJ1-1 | TRBD1 | - | TRBV9 | TGTGCCAGCAGCGGAGGGGACAGGGGGTACACTGAAGCTTTCTTT | CASSGGDRGYTEAFF
TRBJ2-2 | TRBD1 | few | TRBV7-6 | TGTGCCAGCAGCTTAGGGGACAGTGAGCTGTTTTTT | CASSLGDSELFF
TRBJ1-3 | - | - | TRBV5-8 | TGTGCCAGCGACAAAGGGAACACCATATATTTT | CASDKGNTIYF